Given below is one TCR beta chain in context. Its specificity is not known. This specimen belongs to a study of shared clonotypes between healthy human individuals. Trimming removed 4 bases from V and 1 base from J, with 12 bases in between. This CDR3 has 15 amino acids. Germline-derived CDR1 and CDR2 are SGHNT and YYREEE (reference sequence). Study outcomes and limitations: Estimated richness was generally greater in naive than memory subsets. It was expected that sequencing depth would affect clonotype sharing among donors.

Generated by immunoSEQ multiplex PCR, the TCRdb table keeps only in-frame clones and is missing some. The data show a few million clones, approximately 92% seen once. V usage is TRBV5-4 and J usage is TRBJ2-4; D is unclear. This TCR was sampled from a young man in good health. Material: naive CD4+ T cells sorted from blood. The sample's subset: CD45RA+ positively selected. The CDR3 protein is CASSEGNSAKNIQYF. In DNA, the CDR3 is TGTGCCAGCAGCGAAGGGAATTCGGCCAAAAACATTCAGTACTTC.